The rows below give T cell receptor beta chains drawn from one sample of a study. TCRdb independently ran MiXCR on the RT-PCR reads; one entry per CDR3 protein. The data show about 680,000 distinct CDR3 sequences, with 12% to 15% seen just once and 3.6% held by the top ten. Sequenced sample: memory CD4+ T cells from blood. The receptor source for this set is a female donor in good health, serving as a healthy control. Both conserved end residues are part of each CDR3. Fields, in order: clone size, J gene, CDR3 length, D gene, V gene, CDR3 protein, CDR3 DNA. The D gene is left open where the match is weak. Clone size is not always given. Where it is, it says once, few, many or a class for expanded clones.

>few|TRBJ1-2|14|.|TRBV28
CASSSGGANYGYTF
TGTGCCAGCAGTTCGGGGGGGGCTAACTATGGCTACACCTTC
>.|TRBJ1-4|15|.|TRBV12-3/TRBV12-4
CASQISMATNEKLFF
TGTGCCAGTCAAATCTCGATGGCAACTAATGAAAAACTGTTTTTT
>.|TRBJ1-6|16|.|TRBV20-1
CSARDLQFLYNSPLHF
TGCAGTGCTAGAGATCTGCAGTTCCTTTATAATTCACCCCTCCACTTT
>many|TRBJ2-1|14|TRBD2|TRBV20-1
CSALGTSGRDEQFF
TGCAGTGCTCTGGGGACTAGCGGGAGGGATGAGCAGTTCTTC
>.|TRBJ2-5|16|.|TRBV9
CASSVGATTEQETQYF
TGTGCCAGCAGCGTAGGGGCCACGACGGAACAAGAGACCCAGTACTTC
>.|TRBJ1-4|14|.|TRBV6-1
CASTTAQGYEKLFF
TGTGCCAGCACCACAGCCCAGGGATATGAAAAACTGTTTTTT
>few|TRBJ2-1|15|TRBD1|TRBV7-3
CASSQDRGSYNEQFF
TGTGCCAGCAGCCAGGACAGGGGTTCCTACAATGAGCAGTTCTTC
>once|TRBJ1-3|14|.|TRBV28
CASSRTDSGNTIYF
TGTGCCAGCAGTCGGACGGATTCTGGAAACACCATATATTTT
>few|TRBJ2-1|16|TRBD1|TRBV6-1
CASSYDAGTGGYPGHF
TGTGCCAGCAGTTATGACGCAGGGACAGGGGGCTACCCCGGCCACTTC
>.|TRBJ1-1|12|.|TRBV20-1
CSARASNTEAFF
TGCAGTGCTAGAGCCAGTAACACTGAAGCTTTCTTT
>few|TRBJ2-3|18|TRBD2|TRBV4-3
CASSQGTSGRGITDTQYF
TGCGCCAGCAGCCAAGGGACTAGCGGGAGGGGGATCACAGATACGCAGTATTTT
>few|TRBJ1-1|13|.|TRBV7-8
CASSLGEHTEAFF
TGTGCCAGCAGCTTGGGGGAGCACACTGAAGCTTTCTTT